A single sample gave rise to the 2 T cell receptor beta chains below, sequenced in a study of follicular helper T cells after annual influenza vaccination. Clones were read by immunoSEQ multiplex PCR, and TCRdb kept only the in-frame ones, dropping some. The sample has 7,000 to 10,000 clones, approximately 78% seen once. The time point: 2014-2015 season, 7 days after vaccination. The specimen comprised CXCR5+ CD38- circulating T follicular helper cells from blood, sampled 7 days after influenza vaccination. As for subset: circulating Tfh, non-naive CD4+CXCR5+PD-1+ (ICOS+CD38+ or ICOS-CD38-). These receptors were collected from an adult who received the influenza vaccine.

This clone was observed once. The J gene is TRBJ1-2, the V gene TRBV6-5; the D is unclear. V lost 5 bases and J lost 6, with 10 bases in between. The CDR3 runs to 12 residues. Germline V gene sequence: CDR1 MNHEY, CDR2 SVGAGI. The CDR3 here is CASSPPLDGYTF. DNA of the CDR3: TGTGCCAGCAGTCCCCCATTGGATGGCTACACCTTC.

The chain uses TRBV7-2 and TRBJ1-4, with D uncertain. The CDR3 is 14 amino acids. The germline V and J ends were trimmed by 2 bases and 0 bases, with 4 bases remaining between them. The germline V gene has CDR1 SGHTA and CDR2 FQGNSA. As DNA, the CDR3 is TGTGCCAGCAGCTTATACGCAACTAATGAAAAACTGTTTTTT. This codes for CASSLYATNEKLFF.